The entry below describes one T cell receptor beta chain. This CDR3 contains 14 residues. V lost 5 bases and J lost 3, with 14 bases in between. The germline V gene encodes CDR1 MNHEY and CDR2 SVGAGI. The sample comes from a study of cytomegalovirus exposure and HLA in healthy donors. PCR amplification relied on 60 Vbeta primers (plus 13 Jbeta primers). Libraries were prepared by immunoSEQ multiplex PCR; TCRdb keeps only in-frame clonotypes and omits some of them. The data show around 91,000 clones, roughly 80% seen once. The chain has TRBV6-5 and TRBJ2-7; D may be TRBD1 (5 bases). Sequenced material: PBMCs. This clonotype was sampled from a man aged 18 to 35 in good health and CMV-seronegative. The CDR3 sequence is CASSIQGVSYEQYF. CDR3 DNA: TGTGCCAGCAGTATCCAAGGGGTGAGCTACGAGCAGTACTTC.